Below, 19 T cell receptor beta chains from the same sample are listed, as sequenced in a study of blood T cell repertoires in COVID-19. Sequenced by immunoSEQ multiplex PCR; TCRdb stores in-frame clones only, minus some. The table has about 140,000 clones, about 79% seen once. The sample taken for sequencing was PBMCs or T cells enriched from blood (not recorded which). These receptors came from a woman in her forties or fifties who had recovered from COVID-19.

CDR3: CASSYRLGGADTQYF. The CDR3 region has the DNA TGTGCCAGCAGCTATCGACTCGGGGGAGCAGATACGCAGTATTTT. The chain recombines TRBV5-6 with TRBJ2-3; D perhaps matches TRBD2 (6 bases). Germline values: CDR1 SGHDT, CDR2 YYEEEE. The CDR3 covers 15 residues. Trimming took off 3 bases at V and 4 bases at J, with 15 bases between the two ends.

This chain's CDR3 is CAWSAGGHSTDTQYF. The CDR3 coding sequence is TGTGCCTGGAGCGCGGGGGGACACAGCACAGATACGCAGTATTTT. The V call is TRBV30, the J call TRBJ2-3; TRBD2 agrees at 8 bases. Germline lookup yields CDR1 GTSNPN and CDR2 SVGIG (reference sequence). This CDR3 is built from 15 residues. With 3 bases clipped from V and 0 bases from J, the junction kept 5 bases outside the gene matches.

The rearrangement joins TRBV2 to TRBJ1-5; the D is unclear. CDR3 length equals 13 residues. CDR1 and CDR2 (germline): SNHLY, FYNNEI. Trimming took 0 bases from V and 6 from J, leaving 6 bases between them. The CDR3, as DNA: TGTGCCAGCAGTGAAGCGGAGGCTCAGCCCCAGCATTTT. It specifies CASSEAEAQPQHF.

The V and J genes are TRBV18 and TRBJ2-4, with D possibly TRBD1 on 6 matching bases. Germline CDR1 and CDR2: KGHSH and LQKENI. The CDR3 has 15 residues. The V end lost 4 bases, the J end lost 8 bases, and 18 bases lay between the germline ends. The CDR3 loop reads CASSLGTTASDIQYF. The CDR3 DNA sequence: TGTGCCAGCTCACTAGGGACAACCGCATCGGACATTCAGTACTTC.

A few counts support this clone. The chain has TRBV28 and TRBJ2-7; D is unresolved. Germline lookup yields CDR1 MDHEN and CDR2 SYDVKM. The V gene lost 6 bases and the J gene lost 0 bases, with 12 bases spanning the gap. The CDR3 contains 14 residues. The CDR3 DNA follows: TGTGCCAGCAGCCCTCCGAGAGGCTCCTACGAGCAGTACTTC. This translates into CASSPPRGSYEQYF. The full variable domain, rest sourced from reference TRBV28 and TRBJ2-7, is DVKVTQSSRYLVKRTGEKVFLECVQDMDHENMFWYRQDPGLGLRLIYFSYDVKMKEKGDIPEGYSVSREKKERFSLILESASTNQTSMYLCASSPPRGSYEQYFGPGTRLTVT.

This clone has a single count. V gene TRBV12-3 or TRBV12-4 combines with J gene TRBJ2-7; D is unresolved. The V end was cut by 6 bases, the J end by 6 bases, with 12 bases between. The CDR3 sequence is 12 residues long. CDR3 DNA: TGTGCCAGCAGCTCAACTGGTCTCGAGCAGTACTTC. Protein sequence: CASSSTGLEQYF.

This clone showed up just a few times. V usage is TRBV6-5 and J usage is TRBJ2-5; a weak D match, TRBD1 (5 bases). Germline-derived CDR1 and CDR2 are MNHEY and SVGAGI. V was clipped by 8 bases and J by 0 bases, with 16 bases between them. CDR3 length equals 15 residues. CDR3 nucleotide sequence: TGTGCCAGCGGGCCCGCAGGGCGCAACCAAGAGACCCAGTACTTC. This encodes CASGPAGRNQETQYF.

The gene calls are TRBV7-9 and TRBJ2-1; the match to TRBD2 covers 7 bases. The CDR3 contains 17 residues. Germline CDR1 SEHNR, CDR2 FQNEAQ (reference sequence). V was clipped by 3 bases and J by 8 bases; unmatched bases: 16. This CDR3 reads CASSFFFPFGGVDEQFF. CDR3 sequence (DNA): TGTGCCAGCAGCTTCTTTTTTCCCTTTGGGGGGGTGGATGAGCAGTTCTTC.

About this clone: This sample also contains other DNA sequences that code for the same CDR3. The V and J genes are TRBV27 and TRBJ2-3; D might be TRBD2 (6 bases). The V gene's germline CDR1 is MNHEY and CDR2 SMNVEV (reference sequence). The germline V and J ends were trimmed by 7 bases and 7 bases, with 9 bases remaining between them. The CDR3 consists of 11 residues. The CDR3 region is CASNGGHTQYF. The CDR3 DNA follows: TGTGCCAGCAACGGGGGACATACGCAGTATTTT.

This chain links TRBV7-6 with TRBJ2-1; 9 bases line up with TRBD2. The CDR3 is 15 amino acids. The junction had 2 bases not matched to a gene; V was cut back by 5 bases and J by 0 bases. Germline assignment: CDR1 SGHVS and CDR2 FNYEAQ. CDR3 residues: CASSISGSSYNEQFF. The CDR3 nucleotides are TGTGCCAGCAGCATTAGCGGGAGCTCCTACAATGAGCAGTTCTTC. Drawing the rest from reference TRBV7-6 and TRBJ2-1, the complete variable domain is GAGVSQSPRYKVTKRGQDVALRCDPISGHVSLYWYRQALGQGPEFLTYFNYEAQQDKSGLPNDRFSAERPEGSISTLTIQRTEQRDSAMYRCASSISGSSYNEQFFGPGTRLTVL.

The chain links TRBV19 to TRBJ1-3; D is unresolved. This CDR3 region has 17 residues. Trimming took 7 bases from V and 4 from J, leaving 23 bases between them. The germline gives CDR1 LNHDA, CDR2 SQIVND (reference sequence). The CDR3 protein is CASIGSRTPRGGNTIYF. The CDR3 coding sequence is TGTGCCAGTATCGGGAGCCGGACCCCAAGAGGGGGAAACACCATATATTTT.

This clone was recorded once. The chain carries TRBV25-1 and TRBJ1-5; TRBD1 matches 7 bases. V dropped 8 bases and J dropped 7; count of bases not matched to a gene: 11. The CDR3 runs 14 residues. In germline, CDR1 is MGHDK, CDR2 SYGVNS. This CDR3 reads CASSGQARGQPQHF. CDR3 in DNA: TGTGCCAGCTCCGGACAGGCCCGGGGACAGCCCCAGCATTTT.

The genes are TRBV6-1 and TRBJ1-2; TRBD1 is a possible D gene (6 bases). V was trimmed by 3 bases and J by 8 bases, leaving 10 bases between them. CDR1 is MNHNS and CDR2 is SASEGT in the germline V gene. The CDR3 runs 12 residues. Written as DNA, the CDR3 is TGTGCCAGCAGTGACAGGGGTAGAGGCTACACCTTC. Translated: CASSDRGRGYTF.

V gene TRBV6-2 or TRBV6-3 combines with J gene TRBJ1-1; possible D gene TRBD1, 6 bases. V lost 5 bases to trimming and J lost 0 bases, with 13 bases between them. Germline V gene sequence: CDR1 MNHEY, CDR2 SVGEGT. This CDR3 comprises 15 residues. The CDR3 nucleotides read TGTGCCAGCAGTGAGGGGGAACAAATGAACACTGAAGCTTTCTTT. Its protein product is CASSEGEQMNTEAFF.

This clone was seen more than once but under ten times. J is TRBJ2-1 and V is TRBV4-1; 14 nucleotides align to TRBD2. V lost 0 bases to trimming and J lost 10 bases; unmatched junction nucleotides: 8. The CDR3 totals 17 residues. Germline V CDR1 and CDR2: MGHRA, YSYEKL. The DNA for the CDR3 is TGCGCCAGCAGCCAAGACAACCGACTAGCGGGAGGGCGAGAGCAGTTCTTC. Translation: CASSQDNRLAGGREQFF.

The chain recombines TRBV4-2 with TRBJ1-1; D unresolved. Germline CDR1 LGHNA, CDR2 YNFKEQ. V lost 1 base and J 5 bases, leaving 5 bases between the germline ends. This CDR3 region has 12 residues. The CDR3 DNA sequence: TGTGCCAGCAGCCAAGCTTCGACTGAAGCTTTCTTT. This codes for CASSQASTEAFF.

V is TRBV19 and J is TRBJ1-2; TRBD1 might be the D (6 bases). Between the trimmed V and J ends, which lost 5 bases and 3 bases, there was a span of 16 bases. The CDR3 runs 15 residues. Germline V lookup: CDR1 LNHDA, CDR2 SQIVND (reference sequence). CDR3 in amino acids: CASSSSGGRHYGYTF. The CDR3 DNA follows: TGTGCCAGTAGTTCCTCGGGGGGGCGGCACTATGGCTACACCTTC.

The chain employs TRBV21-1 and TRBJ2-7; no DNA check was done on the table's D call, TRBD2. TRBV21-1 is a recognized pseudogene. The CDR3 runs to 16 residues. The DNA of the CDR3 is TGTGCCAGCAGCAAAGGAGGCGGCGGGACCTCCTACGAGCAGTACTTC. Amino acid sequence: CASSKGGGGTSYEQYF.

J is TRBJ2-7 and V is TRBV28; 10 positions agree with TRBD2. Germline CDR1 and CDR2: MDHEN and SYDVKM. V lost 4 bases, J lost 4 bases, and 7 bases stayed unmatched. The CDR3 is 15 residues long. The CDR3 region is CASSSSTSGVYEQYF. The CDR3 nucleotides read TGTGCCAGCAGTTCCTCAACTAGCGGGGTTTACGAGCAGTACTTC. Drawing the rest from reference TRBV28 and TRBJ2-7, the complete variable domain is DVKVTQSSRYLVKRTGEKVFLECVQDMDHENMFWYRQDPGLGLRLIYFSYDVKMKEKGDIPEGYSVSREKKERFSLILESASTNQTSMYLCASSSSTSGVYEQYFGPGTRLTVT.